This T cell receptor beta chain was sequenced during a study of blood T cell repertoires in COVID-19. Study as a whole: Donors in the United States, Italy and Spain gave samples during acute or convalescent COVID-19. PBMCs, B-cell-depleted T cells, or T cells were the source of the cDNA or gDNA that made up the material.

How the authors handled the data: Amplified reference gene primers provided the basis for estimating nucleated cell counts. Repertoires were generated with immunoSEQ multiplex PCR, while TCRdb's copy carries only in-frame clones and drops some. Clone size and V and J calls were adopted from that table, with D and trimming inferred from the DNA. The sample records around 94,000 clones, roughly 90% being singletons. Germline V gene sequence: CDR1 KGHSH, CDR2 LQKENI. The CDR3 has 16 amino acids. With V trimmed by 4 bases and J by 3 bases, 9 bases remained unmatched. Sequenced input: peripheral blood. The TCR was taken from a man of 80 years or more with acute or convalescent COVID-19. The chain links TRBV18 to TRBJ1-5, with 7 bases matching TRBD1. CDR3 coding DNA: TGTGCCAGCTCACGCACCGGACAGGCATACAATCAGCCCCAGCATTTT. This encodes CASSRTGQAYNQPQHF.